The source of this TCR beta chain is a study of T-cell reconstitution after alpha-beta-depleted transplantation in children. TCRbeta library preparation incorporated unique molecular identifiers. TCRdb re-called the PCR reads with MiXCR, one entry per CDR3 protein. This table has hundreds of thousands of distinct CDR3 sequences, under 15% appearing once. The CDR3 consists of 20 residues. CDR1 DFQATT and CDR2 SNEGSKA come from the germline V gene (reference sequence). The V gene end was trimmed by 2 bases and the J gene end by 4 bases; junction bases not matched to a gene: 19. This clonotype was detected only a few times. Its antigen is undetermined. Study-level findings and limits: When one year had passed after transplant, most T-cell counts and diversity came from newly produced T cells. At around two months after transplant, the alpha-beta T cells were reportedly derived from several hundred expanded clones that came from non-depleted graft cells. Some patients' high day-60 TCRbeta diversity was traced to surviving recipient T cells and thymic progenitors.

V and J are TRBV20-1 and TRBJ2-6; 8 bases agree with TRBD2. The sequence was obtained from a male patient younger than 18 who had a stem cell transplant for acute myeloid leukemia, so the T cells may come from the graft donor. Material: PBMCs, mostly from graft donor cells, obtained 360 days after TCRalphabeta/CD19-depleted stem cell transplant. The CDR3 DNA reads TGCAGTGCTAGATCCACATTTCCGGGACTAGTGGGGGAAGGGGCCAACGTCCTGACTTTC. Amino acid sequence: CSARSTFPGLVGEGANVLTF.